The clone carrying this T cell receptor (beta chain) was counted at least ten times. Its antigen is not identified. MiXCR, run by TCRdb on the 5' RACE reads, gives a single entry per CDR3 protein. Of approximately 31,000 distinct CDR3 sequences listed, approximately 27% are singletons. Overall study findings and caveats: Tumor Treg TCRs overlapped most with tumor naive CD4+ cells.

This CDR3 region has 15 residues. Trimming took 6 bases from V and 5 from J; bases not matched to a gene: 9. CDR1 is ENHRY, CDR2 SYGVKD, per germline. The V and J genes are TRBV10-3 and TRBJ2-1, with TRBD2 matching over 8 bases. Source material: naive CD4+ T cells sorted from a lymph node. Subset specified: naive CD4+ T cells, CD4+CD45RA+CD25-. The TCR comes from a female donor with breast cancer. CDR3 nucleotides: TGTGCCATCAGATTGGGTAGCGGGACGAACAATGAGCAGTTCTTC. Amino acid sequence: CAIRLGSGTNNEQFF.